This is a list of T cell receptor beta chains from one sample in a study of identical twins. One entry per CDR3 protein, called by TCRdb with MiXCR from the 5' RACE reads. This table has some 97,000 distinct CDR3 sequences, 5.9% appearing once. The sample consisted of memory T cells sorted from blood. These TCRs come from a woman aged 45 to 65 in good health. Both conserved end residues are part of each CDR3. Each record gives: V gene, D gene, J gene, clone size, CDR3 DNA, CDR3 protein. The D gene is left open where the match is weak. Size values are once, few and many counts, or a class for expanded clones, and some rows have none.

v_call: TRBV7-2
d_call: TRBD1
j_call: TRBJ1-5
clone_size: few
cdr3_nt: TGTGCCAGCAGCTCCCGGGACAGGGGGCGAGGTCAGCCCCAGCATTTT
cdr3_aa: CASSSRDRGRGQPQHF

v_call: TRBV7-3
d_call: .
j_call: TRBJ2-5
clone_size: many
cdr3_nt: TGTGCCAGCAGCCCAACGGGACTCCGGGGGGAGACCCAGTACTTC
cdr3_aa: CASSPTGLRGETQYF

v_call: TRBV5-1
d_call: .
j_call: TRBJ2-6
clone_size: few
cdr3_nt: TGCGCCAGCAGCTTGGCGGCCCGGACTCCCCTCGGGGCCAACGTCCTGACTTTC
cdr3_aa: CASSLAARTPLGANVLTF

v_call: TRBV20-1
d_call: .
j_call: TRBJ1-6
clone_size: many
cdr3_nt: TGCAGTGCTAGCAAGGGGGGGAGCTCCTATAATTCACCCCTCCACTTT
cdr3_aa: CSASKGGSSYNSPLHF

v_call: TRBV27
d_call: .
j_call: TRBJ1-1
clone_size: few
cdr3_nt: TGTGCCAGCAGTTTAAAGCCTAGGATGAGGAACACTGAAGCTTTCTTT
cdr3_aa: CASSLKPRMRNTEAFF

v_call: TRBV29-1
d_call: TRBD1
j_call: TRBJ1-2
clone_size: many
cdr3_nt: TGCAGCGTTGAGGGGACAGTCAAGCGCTATGGCTACACCTTC
cdr3_aa: CSVEGTVKRYGYTF

v_call: TRBV4-1
d_call: .
j_call: TRBJ2-3
clone_size: many
cdr3_nt: TGCGCCAGCAGCCAAGATGGGCGCACAGATACGCAGTATTTT
cdr3_aa: CASSQDGRTDTQYF

v_call: TRBV7-8
d_call: TRBD2
j_call: TRBJ2-4
clone_size: many
cdr3_nt: TGTGCCAGCCGTCCAATAGCGGGAGAGGCCAAAAACATTCAGTACTTC
cdr3_aa: CASRPIAGEAKNIQYF

v_call: TRBV18
d_call: .
j_call: TRBJ2-1
clone_size: many
cdr3_nt: TGTGCCAGCTCAACGTCTATAGCAGTGCCATACAATGAGCAGTTCTTC
cdr3_aa: CASSTSIAVPYNEQFF

v_call: TRBV10-1
d_call: .
j_call: TRBJ1-3
clone_size: many
cdr3_nt: TGCGCCAGCAGTGCGGGTTTGTACCGGAGCTTCGCCACCATATATTTT
cdr3_aa: CASSAGLYRSFATIYF

v_call: TRBV12-3/TRBV12-4
d_call: TRBD2
j_call: TRBJ2-1
clone_size: many
cdr3_nt: TGTGCCAGCAGTTTCCTAGCGGGAGGGGGCATTAATGAGCAGTTCTTC
cdr3_aa: CASSFLAGGGINEQFF

v_call: TRBV12-3/TRBV12-4
d_call: TRBD1
j_call: TRBJ2-5
clone_size: many
cdr3_nt: TGTGCCAGCAGTCACAGGGGTGAGACCCAGTACTTC
cdr3_aa: CASSHRGETQYF

v_call: TRBV30
d_call: .
j_call: TRBJ1-5
clone_size: many
cdr3_nt: TGTGCCTGGAGGCCGACAATTGGTAGCAATCAGCCCCAGCATTTT
cdr3_aa: CAWRPTIGSNQPQHF

v_call: TRBV29-1
d_call: .
j_call: TRBJ2-7
clone_size: few
cdr3_nt: TGCAGGCCTGACAGGAGGTACGCCTACGAGCAGTACTTC
cdr3_aa: CRPDRRYAYEQYF

v_call: TRBV12-3/TRBV12-4
d_call: .
j_call: TRBJ2-7
clone_size: .
cdr3_nt: TGTGCCAGCAGTTTCCTGAGGAGCTCCTACGAGCAGTACTTC
cdr3_aa: CASSFLRSSYEQYF

v_call: TRBV2
d_call: TRBD1
j_call: TRBJ2-4
clone_size: many
cdr3_nt: TGTGCCAGCAGTCAGGACAGGGGACTAGCCAAAAACATTCAGTACTTC
cdr3_aa: CASSQDRGLAKNIQYF

v_call: TRBV5-4
d_call: .
j_call: TRBJ2-5
clone_size: many
cdr3_nt: TGTGCCAGCAGCTTAGGAGGGACACTCCAAGAGACCCAGTACTTC
cdr3_aa: CASSLGGTLQETQYF

v_call: TRBV11-2
d_call: .
j_call: TRBJ2-2
clone_size: many
cdr3_nt: TGTGCCAGCAGGCCCGTCGGGCTAGCGAGGAAAGTGAACACCGGGGAGCTGTTTTTT
cdr3_aa: CASRPVGLARKVNTGELFF

v_call: TRBV6-2/TRBV6-3
d_call: .
j_call: TRBJ1-5
clone_size: many
cdr3_nt: TGTGCCAGCAGTTACGGCTTACTGCCCCAGCATTTT
cdr3_aa: CASSYGLLPQHF

v_call: TRBV7-9
d_call: .
j_call: TRBJ2-1
clone_size: many
cdr3_nt: TGTGCCAGCAGGGGGAACGACAATGAGCAGTTCTTC
cdr3_aa: CASRGNDNEQFF

v_call: TRBV3-1
d_call: .
j_call: TRBJ1-1
clone_size: .
cdr3_nt: TGTGCCAGCAGCCAAATTCCGGGAGGCAACACTGAAGCTTTCTTT
cdr3_aa: CASSQIPGGNTEAFF

v_call: TRBV19
d_call: .
j_call: TRBJ2-1
clone_size: many
cdr3_nt: TGTGCCAGTAGTATGAGTCTAGCTGGGCAGTTCTTC
cdr3_aa: CASSMSLAGQFF

v_call: TRBV29-1
d_call: TRBD2
j_call: TRBJ2-3
clone_size: many
cdr3_nt: TGCAGCGTACTAGCGGGAGGGCCGGCAGATACGCAGTATTTT
cdr3_aa: CSVLAGGPADTQYF

v_call: TRBV10-3
d_call: TRBD2
j_call: TRBJ2-1
clone_size: many
cdr3_nt: TGTGCCATACTAGCGGCCGAAAACAATGAGCAGTTCTTC
cdr3_aa: CAILAAENNEQFF

v_call: TRBV29-1
d_call: TRBD2
j_call: TRBJ2-5
clone_size: many
cdr3_nt: TGCAGCGGACGACTAGCGGGAGGTCAAGAGACCCAGTACTTC
cdr3_aa: CSGRLAGGQETQYF

v_call: TRBV5-1
d_call: .
j_call: TRBJ1-1
clone_size: many
cdr3_nt: TGCGCCAGCATGACGGAACTGAACACTGAAGCTTTCTTT
cdr3_aa: CASMTELNTEAFF

v_call: TRBV4-1
d_call: .
j_call: TRBJ2-5
clone_size: few
cdr3_nt: TGCGCCAGCCGCGCCCAAGAGACCCAGTACTTC
cdr3_aa: CASRAQETQYF

v_call: TRBV20-1
d_call: TRBD2
j_call: TRBJ2-3
clone_size: .
cdr3_nt: TGCAGTGCCGAGCGGGAGTATCGGACAGATACGCAGTATTTT
cdr3_aa: CSAEREYRTDTQYF

v_call: TRBV19
d_call: .
j_call: TRBJ2-2
clone_size: few
cdr3_nt: TGTGCCGTCCTGGGGGCGGACACCGGGGAGCTGTTTTTT
cdr3_aa: CAVLGADTGELFF

v_call: TRBV7-8
d_call: TRBD2
j_call: TRBJ2-5
clone_size: few
cdr3_nt: TGTGCCAGCAGCCCGGTAGCGGGGAGACAAGAGACCCAGTACTTC
cdr3_aa: CASSPVAGRQETQYF

v_call: TRBV12-3/TRBV12-4
d_call: TRBD2
j_call: TRBJ2-7
clone_size: many
cdr3_nt: TGTGCCAGCAGCGGGCTAGCGGGAGGATACGAGCAGTACTTC
cdr3_aa: CASSGLAGGYEQYF

v_call: TRBV6-5
d_call: TRBD2
j_call: TRBJ2-2
clone_size: few
cdr3_nt: TGTGCCAGCAGTTACTCTCGTTGGGGGAGGGCGAACACCGGGGAGCTGTTTTTT
cdr3_aa: CASSYSRWGRANTGELFF

v_call: TRBV12-3/TRBV12-4
d_call: .
j_call: TRBJ1-2
clone_size: many
cdr3_nt: TGTGCCAGCATGAAAACGGCGAGGGGGGGCTACACCTTC
cdr3_aa: CASMKTARGGYTF

v_call: TRBV27
d_call: TRBD1
j_call: TRBJ2-7
clone_size: many
cdr3_nt: TGTGCCAGCAGCCCAGGGGGTGGCTTGTTGAATTACGAGCAGTACTTC
cdr3_aa: CASSPGGGLLNYEQYF

v_call: TRBV29-1
d_call: .
j_call: TRBJ1-1
clone_size: many
cdr3_nt: TGCAGCGTTTGTGTCGGACAATGTGACACTGAAGCTTTCTTT
cdr3_aa: CSVCVGQCDTEAFF

v_call: TRBV5-1
d_call: .
j_call: TRBJ2-1
clone_size: many
cdr3_nt: TGCGCCAGCAGAGCTGGTCTAGCGAAGAATGAGCAGTTCTTC
cdr3_aa: CASRAGLAKNEQFF